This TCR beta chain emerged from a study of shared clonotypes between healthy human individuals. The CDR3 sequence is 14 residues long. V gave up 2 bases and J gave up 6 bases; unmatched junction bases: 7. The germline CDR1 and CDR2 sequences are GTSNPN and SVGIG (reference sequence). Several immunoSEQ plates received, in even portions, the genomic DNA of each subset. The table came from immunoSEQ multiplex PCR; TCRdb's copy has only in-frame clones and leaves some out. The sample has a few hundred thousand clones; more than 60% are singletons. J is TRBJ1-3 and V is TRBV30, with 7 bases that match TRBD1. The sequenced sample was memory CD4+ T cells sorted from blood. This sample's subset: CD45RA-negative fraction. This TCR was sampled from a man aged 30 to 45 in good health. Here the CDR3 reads CAWSPDRVTNTIYF. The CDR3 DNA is TGTGCCTGGAGTCCCGACAGGGTCACAAACACCATATATTTT.